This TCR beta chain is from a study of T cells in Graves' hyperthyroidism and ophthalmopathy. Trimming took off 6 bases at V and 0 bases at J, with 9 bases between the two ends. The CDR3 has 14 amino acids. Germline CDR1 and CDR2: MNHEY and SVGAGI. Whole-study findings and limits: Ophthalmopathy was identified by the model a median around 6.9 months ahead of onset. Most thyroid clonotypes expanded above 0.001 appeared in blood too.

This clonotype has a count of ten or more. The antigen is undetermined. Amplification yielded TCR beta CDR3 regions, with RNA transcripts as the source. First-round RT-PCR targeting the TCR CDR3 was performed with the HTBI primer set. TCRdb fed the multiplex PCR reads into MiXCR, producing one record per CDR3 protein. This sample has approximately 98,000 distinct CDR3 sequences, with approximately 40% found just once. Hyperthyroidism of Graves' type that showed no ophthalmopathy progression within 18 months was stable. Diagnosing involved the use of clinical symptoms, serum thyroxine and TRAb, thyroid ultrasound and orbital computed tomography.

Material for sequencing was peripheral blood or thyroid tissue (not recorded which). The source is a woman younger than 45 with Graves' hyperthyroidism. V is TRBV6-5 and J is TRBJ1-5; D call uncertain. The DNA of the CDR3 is TGTGCCAGCAGGTGGCTCTCTAGCAATCAGCCCCAGCATTTT. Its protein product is CASRWLSSNQPQHF.